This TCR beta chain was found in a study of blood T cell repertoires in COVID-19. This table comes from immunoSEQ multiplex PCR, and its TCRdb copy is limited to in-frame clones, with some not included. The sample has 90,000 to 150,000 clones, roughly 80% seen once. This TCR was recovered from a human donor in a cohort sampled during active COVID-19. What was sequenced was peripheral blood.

The CDR3 bases are TGTGCCAGCAGTCGGGGGGGGACAGGGGGCGGCGAGCAGTACTTC. It is translated as CASSRGGTGGGEQYF. This rearrangement joins TRBV2 to TRBJ2-7; 12 bases fit TRBD1. J was trimmed by 6 bases and V by 5 bases; bases with no gene match: 8. Looked up from germline, CDR1 is SNHLY and CDR2 is FYNNEI. The CDR3 is 15 amino acids.